The clone carrying this T cell receptor beta chain was counted once. Libraries were prepared by immunoSEQ multiplex PCR; TCRdb keeps only in-frame clonotypes and omits some of them. The sample includes roughly 60,000 clones, over 85% of them seen just once. The data are from a study of technical replicates of blood from a handful of donors. The sequence came from a human donor in good health. Some clones in this sample may be carry-over from other donors' samples. The sample was PBMCs.

The chain's CDR3 is CASSPWTGANEQFF. DNA of the CDR3: TGTGCCAGCTCACCATGGACAGGGGCCAATGAGCAGTTCTTC. The chain carries TRBV18 and TRBJ2-1, with 9 bases aligning to TRBD1. The CDR3 runs to 14 residues. The V gene end was trimmed by 2 bases and the J gene end by 6 bases; junction bases not matched to a gene: 2. The germline V gene has CDR1 KGHSH and CDR2 LQKENI.